This T cell receptor beta chain appears in the sequencing data of a study of blood T cell repertoires in COVID-19. Study-wide context: Specimens from acute and convalescent COVID-19 originated in the United States, Italy and Spain. The analysed material was cDNA or gDNA that came from T cells, B-cell-depleted T cells, or PBMCs.

This CDR3 region has 14 residues. In the study's own analysis: Amplification of reference gene primers provided the estimated nucleated cell counts. Profiling relied on immunoSEQ multiplex PCR, and the TCRdb table lists in-frame clones only, not all of them. The V and J calls and clone size are taken from that table; D and trimming were inferred from the DNA. The table includes 150,000 to 200,000 clones, about 88% detected once. This chain uses TRBV21-1 with TRBJ1-2; the D segment call TRBD1 is taken from the table without a DNA check. TRBV21-1 is a recognized pseudogene. Sequencing input: peripheral blood. The clonotype comes from a man younger than 35 with acute or convalescent COVID-19. CDR3 nucleotide sequence: TGTGCCAGCAGCTCTCGGACAGGCAGCTATGGCTACACCTTC. This translates into CASSSRTGSYGYTF.